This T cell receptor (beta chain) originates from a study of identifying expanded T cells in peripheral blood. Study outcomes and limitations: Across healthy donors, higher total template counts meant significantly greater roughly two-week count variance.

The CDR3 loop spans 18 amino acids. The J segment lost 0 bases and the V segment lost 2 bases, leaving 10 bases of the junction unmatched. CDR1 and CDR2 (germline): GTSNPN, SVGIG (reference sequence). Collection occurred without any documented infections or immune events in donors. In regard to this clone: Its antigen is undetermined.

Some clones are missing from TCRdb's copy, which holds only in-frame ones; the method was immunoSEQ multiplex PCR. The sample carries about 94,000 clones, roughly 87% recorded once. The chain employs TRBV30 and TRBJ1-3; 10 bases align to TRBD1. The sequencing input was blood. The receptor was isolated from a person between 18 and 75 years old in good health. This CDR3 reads CAWSRDRGRLPSGNTIYF. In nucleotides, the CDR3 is TGTGCCTGGAGTCGAGACAGGGGGCGATTACCCTCTGGAAACACCATATATTTT. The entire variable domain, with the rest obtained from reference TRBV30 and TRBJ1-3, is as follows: SQTIHQWPATLVQPVGSPLSLECTVEGTSNPNLYWYRQAAGRGLQLLFYSVGIGQISSEVPQNLSASRPQDRQFILSSKKLLLSDSGFYLCAWSRDRGRLPSGNTIYFGEGSWLTVV.